A selection of T cell receptor beta chains follows, all from one sample in a study of cytomegalovirus exposure and HLA in healthy donors. Method: immunoSEQ multiplex PCR; TCRdb's copy keeps in-frame clones and lacks some. The sample has roughly 130,000 clones; 74% are singletons. The sequencing input was PBMCs. Source of these receptors: a woman between 50 and 59 years old in good health and CMV-seropositive. The CDR3 runs from the conserved cysteine through the conserved F or W. Fields, in order: V gene, J gene, CDR3 protein.

V gene: TRBV6-6; J gene: TRBJ2-7; CDR3 protein: CASSPPRDTYEQYF
V gene: TRBV7-8; J gene: TRBJ2-1; CDR3 protein: CASRARGAANNEQFF
V gene: TRBV29-1; J gene: TRBJ1-1; CDR3 protein: CSARQGLGSTEAFF
V gene: TRBV4-2; J gene: TRBJ1-2; CDR3 protein: CASSQPPGGYTF
V gene: TRBV15; J gene: TRBJ2-2; CDR3 protein: CATSRSVTGELFF
V gene: TRBV2; J gene: TRBJ1-1; CDR3 protein: CASSESHNTEAFF
V gene: TRBV6-5; J gene: TRBJ2-1; CDR3 protein: CASKVGNQGAGEQFF
V gene: TRBV11-2; J gene: TRBJ1-1; CDR3 protein: CASSPRGPGDTEAFF
V gene: TRBV5-4; J gene: TRBJ2-5; CDR3 protein: CASSSEPTVETQYF
V gene: TRBV2; J gene: TRBJ1-4; CDR3 protein: CASSAGTNEKLFF
V gene: TRBV5-1; J gene: TRBJ1-1; CDR3 protein: CASSLGDRDMNTEAFF
V gene: TRBV7-9; J gene: TRBJ2-2; CDR3 protein: CASRDRVVASGELFF
V gene: TRBV19; J gene: TRBJ1-1; CDR3 protein: CASRSPTGSARNTEAFF
V gene: TRBV5-8; J gene: TRBJ1-5; CDR3 protein: CASSGGVWSNQPQHF
V gene: TRBV6-4; J gene: TRBJ1-6; CDR3 protein: CASSETGTPPLHF
V gene: TRBV5-1; J gene: TRBJ2-3; CDR3 protein: CASSFEGTDTQYF
V gene: TRBV5-1; J gene: TRBJ1-1; CDR3 protein: CASSLTDRTNTEAFF
V gene: TRBV6-5; J gene: TRBJ1-1; CDR3 protein: CASTAPTRKNTEAFF
V gene: TRBV4-1; J gene: TRBJ1-1; CDR3 protein: CASSQDFRDRGTNTEAFF
V gene: TRBV19; J gene: TRBJ1-5; CDR3 protein: CASSRDRNQPQHF
V gene: TRBV2; J gene: TRBJ1-2; CDR3 protein: CARGGQGGLNYGYTF
V gene: TRBV5-1; J gene: TRBJ2-7; CDR3 protein: CASSPGTGTGYEQYF
V gene: TRBV9; J gene: TRBJ1-3; CDR3 protein: CASSVADRGHGNTIYF
V gene: TRBV7-2; J gene: TRBJ2-1; CDR3 protein: CASSSRGRTGTGEQFF
V gene: TRBV4-3; J gene: TRBJ1-2; CDR3 protein: CASSQDQGTGLGYTF
V gene: TRBV5-4; J gene: TRBJ2-7; CDR3 protein: CASSYSGVYEQYF
V gene: TRBV7-2; J gene: TRBJ1-2; CDR3 protein: CASRTPGGNYGYTF
V gene: TRBV7-2; J gene: TRBJ2-3; CDR3 protein: CASSPTSGGDTQYF
V gene: TRBV5-1; J gene: TRBJ2-2; CDR3 protein: CASRARTGGGTGELFF
V gene: TRBV7-9; J gene: TRBJ2-1; CDR3 protein: CSSSLTDNEQFF
V gene: TRBV19; J gene: TRBJ2-1; CDR3 protein: CASTPRDRVSGNEQFF
V gene: TRBV29-1; J gene: TRBJ1-2; CDR3 protein: CSVVVQANYGYTF
V gene: TRBV6-6; J gene: TRBJ2-5; CDR3 protein: CASNSRGGAWETQYF
V gene: TRBV18; J gene: TRBJ2-7; CDR3 protein: CASSQQGTYEQYF
V gene: TRBV9; J gene: TRBJ1-2; CDR3 protein: CASTRGGGFNYGYTF
V gene: TRBV5-4; J gene: TRBJ2-2; CDR3 protein: CASSRQGAGAGELFF
V gene: TRBV4-2; J gene: TRBJ2-5; CDR3 protein: CASSQDAISGGVQETQYF
V gene: TRBV29-1; J gene: TRBJ1-2; CDR3 protein: CSVDSGSYGYTF
V gene: TRBV9; J gene: TRBJ1-2; CDR3 protein: CASSVAGTWGYTF
V gene: TRBV14; J gene: TRBJ1-5; CDR3 protein: CASSQTRFQPQHF
V gene: TRBV27; J gene: TRBJ1-2; CDR3 protein: CASSLTGGNGYTF
V gene: TRBV7-9; J gene: TRBJ1-4; CDR3 protein: CASSLPPSRGGSEKLFF
V gene: TRBV6-1; J gene: TRBJ1-1; CDR3 protein: CASSGTGGSTEAFF
V gene: TRBV29-1; J gene: TRBJ1-1; CDR3 protein: CSVRGEGRAFF
V gene: TRBV29-1; J gene: TRBJ2-1; CDR3 protein: CSAEETNEQFF
V gene: TRBV6-1; J gene: TRBJ1-6; CDR3 protein: CASSEILGQGGSPLHF
V gene: TRBV13; J gene: TRBJ2-5; CDR3 protein: CASSLGASGQETQYF
V gene: TRBV7-9; J gene: TRBJ2-1; CDR3 protein: CSSSLERREQFF
V gene: TRBV29-1; J gene: TRBJ1-2; CDR3 protein: CSVESRTGGARIDGYTF
V gene: TRBV4-3; J gene: TRBJ1-2; CDR3 protein: CASSQGQDNYGYTF
V gene: TRBV7-9; J gene: TRBJ1-2; CDR3 protein: CASSFLNYGYTF
V gene: TRBV6-1; J gene: TRBJ1-6; CDR3 protein: CASSALDAYNSPLHF
V gene: TRBV19; J gene: TRBJ1-2; CDR3 protein: CASSPDRGHYGYTF
V gene: TRBV14; J gene: TRBJ2-2; CDR3 protein: CASSQRQIINTGELFF
V gene: TRBV5-4; J gene: TRBJ2-1; CDR3 protein: CASSSGQEQFF
V gene: TRBV7-6; J gene: TRBJ1-3; CDR3 protein: CASSLDSSGNTIYF
V gene: TRBV4-2; J gene: TRBJ2-5; CDR3 protein: CASGNRGVQETQYF
V gene: TRBV6-6; J gene: TRBJ2-2; CDR3 protein: CASSNPGQGLGELFF
V gene: TRBV6-5; J gene: TRBJ1-1; CDR3 protein: CASSRSDTEAFF
V gene: TRBV9; J gene: TRBJ2-5; CDR3 protein: CASSVGQGAEETQYF